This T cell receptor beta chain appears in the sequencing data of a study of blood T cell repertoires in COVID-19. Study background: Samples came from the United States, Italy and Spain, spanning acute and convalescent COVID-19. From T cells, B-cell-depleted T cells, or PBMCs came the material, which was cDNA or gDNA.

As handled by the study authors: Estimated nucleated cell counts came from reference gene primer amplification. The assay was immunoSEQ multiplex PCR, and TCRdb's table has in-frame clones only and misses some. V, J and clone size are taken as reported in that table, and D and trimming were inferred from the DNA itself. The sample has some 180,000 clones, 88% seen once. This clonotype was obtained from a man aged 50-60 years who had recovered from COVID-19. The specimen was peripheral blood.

The CDR3 nucleotides read TGTGCCAGCAGACGCGGGGGAGGGACAGGGGAAGCCGGGGAGCTGTTTTTT. Protein sequence: CASRRGGGTGEAGELFF. The gene calls are TRBV27 and TRBJ2-2, with 10 bases identical to TRBD1. The V segment lost 6 bases and the J segment 6 bases; nucleotides outside the gene matches: 13. This CDR3 has 17 residues. Germline V lookup: CDR1 MNHEY, CDR2 SMNVEV (reference sequence).